The present TCR beta chain was sequenced within a study of regulatory T cells in long-lasting Graves disease. At the level of the study: Graves' patients, newly diagnosed, had taken antithyroid drugs under 3 months.

This CDR3 is built from 13 residues. V lost 4 bases and J lost 6; bases outside the gene matches: 5. Germline V gives CDR1 MGHDK, CDR2 SYGVNS. Time point reported: newly diagnosed GD, antithyroid drugs for less than 3 months. TCR sequences were obtained from RNA taken from PBMCs. Patients of an endocrinology department in Xi'an, China, were included. This clonotype was found many times. Arm-PCR of CDR3 regions and iRepertoire HTBI primers were the basis on which TCR beta libraries were built. TCRdb re-derived calls from the multiplex PCR reads in MiXCR, one entry per CDR3 protein. The table has around 330,000 distinct CDR3 sequences, about 20% seen once.

The material sequenced was peripheral blood mononuclear cells (PBMCs), taken at new diagnosis, from a patient treated with antithyroid drugs. The chain links TRBV25-1 to TRBJ2-7; 8 bases agree with TRBD2. The receptor's source is a female donor with Graves disease. CDR3 in DNA: TGTGCCAGCAGTGCTCTAGCGGGCGGCGAGCAGTACTTC. This encodes CASSALAGGEQYF.